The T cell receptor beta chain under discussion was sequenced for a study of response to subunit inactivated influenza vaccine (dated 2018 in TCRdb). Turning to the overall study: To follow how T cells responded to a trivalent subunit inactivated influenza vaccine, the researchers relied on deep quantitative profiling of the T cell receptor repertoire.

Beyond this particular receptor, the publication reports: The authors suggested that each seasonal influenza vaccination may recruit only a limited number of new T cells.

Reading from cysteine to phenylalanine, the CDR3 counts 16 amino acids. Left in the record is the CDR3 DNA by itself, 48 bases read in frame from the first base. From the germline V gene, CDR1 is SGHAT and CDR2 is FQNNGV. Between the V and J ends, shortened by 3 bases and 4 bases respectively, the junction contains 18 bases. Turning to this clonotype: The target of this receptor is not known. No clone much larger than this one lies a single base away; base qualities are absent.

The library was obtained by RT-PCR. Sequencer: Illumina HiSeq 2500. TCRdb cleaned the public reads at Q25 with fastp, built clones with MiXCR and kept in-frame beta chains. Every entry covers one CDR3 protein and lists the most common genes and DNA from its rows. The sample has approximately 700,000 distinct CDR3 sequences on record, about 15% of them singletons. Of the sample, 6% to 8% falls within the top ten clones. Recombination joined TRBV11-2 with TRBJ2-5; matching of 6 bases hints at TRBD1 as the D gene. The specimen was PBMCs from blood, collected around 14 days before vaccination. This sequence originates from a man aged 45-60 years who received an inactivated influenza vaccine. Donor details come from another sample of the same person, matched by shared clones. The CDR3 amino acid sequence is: CASSLGPGVRGETQYF. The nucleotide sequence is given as TGTGCCAGCAGCTTGGGCCCAGGGGTACGGGGAGAGACCCAGTACTTC.